This entry describes one TCR beta chain. Recovery among Cohort 3 donors was established by two negative PCRs, clearance, or symptom resolution. Profiled with immunoSEQ multiplex PCR; TCRdb holds only in-frame clones, not every one. The data contain roughly 330,000 clones, more than 75% of them singletons. The data derive from a study of blood T cell repertoires in COVID-19. This CDR3 is built from 17 residues. Germline CDR1 reads LGHNA; CDR2 reads YNFKEQ. V was pared by 0 bases and J by 0 bases, with 12 bases between. The J gene is TRBJ1-3, the V gene TRBV4-2, with D perhaps matching TRBD1 (6 bases). This sequence was found in a woman aged 25 to 39 who had recovered from COVID-19. Material for sequencing was PBMCs or T cells enriched from blood (not recorded which). The CDR3 DNA reads as TGTGCCAGCAGCCAAGACCCGGGAGGGGGCTCTGGAAACACCATATATTTT. Translated, it gives CASSQDPGGGSGNTIYF.